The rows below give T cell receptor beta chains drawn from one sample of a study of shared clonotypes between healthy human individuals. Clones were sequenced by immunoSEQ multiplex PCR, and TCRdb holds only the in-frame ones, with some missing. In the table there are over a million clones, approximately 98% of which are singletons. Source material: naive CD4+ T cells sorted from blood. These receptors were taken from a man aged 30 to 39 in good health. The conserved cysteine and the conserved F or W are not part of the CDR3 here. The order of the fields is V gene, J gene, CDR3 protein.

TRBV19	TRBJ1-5	ASSFRGQQPQH
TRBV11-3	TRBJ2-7	ASSLGGPLREQY
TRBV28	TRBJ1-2	ASSTSWTYYGYT
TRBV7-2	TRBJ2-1	ASSLKLAYNEQF
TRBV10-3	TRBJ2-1	AISGTSGSSYNEQF
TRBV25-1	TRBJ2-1	ASGDFYYNEQF
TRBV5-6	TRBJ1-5	ASSLGLSGPQH
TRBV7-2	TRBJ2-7	ASSLGGSAYEQY
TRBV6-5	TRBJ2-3	ASRRGEGSTDTQY
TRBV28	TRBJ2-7	ASSYHRTYEQY
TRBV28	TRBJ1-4	ASSLLGAANEKLF
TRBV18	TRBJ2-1	ASSNDPMVEQF
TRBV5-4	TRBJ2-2	ASAMGDTAGGELF
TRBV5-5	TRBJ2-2	ASSNPGQLEWELF
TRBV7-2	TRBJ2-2	ASSLGANTGELF
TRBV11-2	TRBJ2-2	ASSPSANTGELF
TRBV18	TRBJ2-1	ASSPPGRVGADEQF
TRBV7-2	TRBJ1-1	ASSLAGTAENTEAF
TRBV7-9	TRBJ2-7	ASSLGAGSHYEQY
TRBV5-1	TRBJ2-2	ASSLEGADGELF
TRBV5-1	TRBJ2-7	ASTGQGSYEQY
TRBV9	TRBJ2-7	ASSETPGGSSYEQY
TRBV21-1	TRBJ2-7	ASSGQHWEPQSSYEQY
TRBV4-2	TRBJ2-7	ASSQEGRTYEQY
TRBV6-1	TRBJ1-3	ASTYGGGTGNTIY
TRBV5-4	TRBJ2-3	ASSPSGATDTQY
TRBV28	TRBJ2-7	ASRPHRGLGLSDEQY
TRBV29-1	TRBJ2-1	SGGQGYNEQF
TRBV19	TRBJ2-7	ASSIVTSGSYEQY
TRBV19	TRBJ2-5	ASSIGLQETQY
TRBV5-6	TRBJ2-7	ASSLGLGDGAYEQY
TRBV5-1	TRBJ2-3	ASSFQRLTDYTDTQY
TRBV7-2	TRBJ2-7	ASSLGGGRDTYEQY
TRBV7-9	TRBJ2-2	ASSLRDGELF
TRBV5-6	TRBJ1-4	ASSFGDSIFATNEKLF
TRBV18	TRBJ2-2	ASSPLSVAGGPTTGELF
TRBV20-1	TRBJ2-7	SARTLYEQY
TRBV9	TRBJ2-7	ASSATGGSYEQY
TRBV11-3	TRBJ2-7	ASSLNGQYEQY